These 26 T cell receptor beta chains were sequenced from one sample in a study of regulatory T cells in long-lasting Graves disease. Noted time point: newly diagnosed GD, antithyroid drugs for less than 3 months. Making the TCR library involved RNA that had been extracted from PBMCs. Building of the TCR beta libraries involved iRepertoire HTBI primers and Arm-PCR of CDR3 regions. Via MiXCR, TCRdb re-called the multiplex PCR reads, giving one row per CDR3 protein. Of 400,000 to 650,000 distinct CDR3 sequences listed, 15% to 20% are singletons. This same sample was also taken into another study, of T cells in Graves' hyperthyroidism and ophthalmopathy.

The sequencing here drew on peripheral blood mononuclear cells (PBMCs), taken at new diagnosis, from a patient treated with antithyroid drugs. All receptors come from a middle-aged woman with Graves disease.

Here the CDR3 DNA reads TGTGCCAGCAGCTTAGTCCTGTTAGGGACTGAAGCTTTCTTT. Translated, it gives CASSLVLLGTEAFF. The chain couples TRBV7-2 to TRBJ1-1, with no clear D. Germline CDR1 SGHTA, CDR2 FQGNSA. The CDR3 is 14 amino acids. V was shortened by 1 base and J by 5 bases, with 11 bases between the two germline ends.

V is TRBV25-1 and J is TRBJ1-6, with D uncertain. The V and J ends lost 3 bases and 9 bases respectively, with 15 bases between them. The CDR3 is made up of 15 amino acids. Germline-derived CDR1 and CDR2 are MGHDK and SYGVNS. The CDR3 sequence is CASSDSWAPGSPLHF. CDR3 sequence (DNA): TGTGCCAGCAGTGACAGTTGGGCCCCAGGTTCACCCCTCCACTTT.

This clonotype was picked up a small number of times. This chain connects TRBV9 to TRBJ2-1, with 10 bases that match TRBD1. The CDR3 has 14 residues. The trim removed 2 bases at V and 8 bases at J, leaving 4 bases unmatched. The germline gives CDR1 SGDLS, CDR2 YYNGEE. CDR3 sequence (DNA): TGTGCCAGCAGCGTGGACAGGGGGGTCCATGAGCAGTTCTTC. The encoded protein is CASSVDRGVHEQFF.

This clonotype appeared a few times. The J gene is TRBJ1-4, the V gene TRBV12-3 or TRBV12-4, with D hard to call. There are 14 residues in the CDR3. The V gene lost 4 bases and the J gene lost 3 bases, with 9 bases spanning the gap. CDR3 amino acids: CASSSRESNEKLFF. CDR3 sequence (DNA): TGTGCCAGCAGTTCTAGGGAATCTAATGAAAAACTGTTTTTT.

This clonotype has ten or more counts. The gene calls are TRBV11-2 and TRBJ2-7; D may be TRBD1 (5 bases). CDR3 length: 14 residues. Germline values: CDR1 SGHAT, CDR2 FQNNGV. V was shortened by 1 base and J by 0 bases, with 7 bases between the two germline ends. CDR3 coding DNA: TGTGCCAGCAGCTTAGGCAGGGCCTCCTACGAGCAGTACTTC. As protein: CASSLGRASYEQYF.

This clonotype showed up many times. The rearrangement joins TRBV2 to TRBJ2-6; the match to TRBD1 covers 7 bases. The CDR3 runs 18 residues. V dropped 5 bases and J dropped 3; count of bases not matched to a gene: 13. Germline lookup yields CDR1 SNHLY and CDR2 FYNNEI. DNA of the CDR3: TGTGCCAGCAGTCAGCCTTCGACAGGGTTCTTTGGGGCCAACGTCCTGACTTTC. Its translation is CASSQPSTGFFGANVLTF.

This clonotype was seen more than once but under ten times. The V gene is TRBV6-1, the J gene TRBJ1-3; D ambiguous. The CDR3 extends over 14 amino acids. Trimming took off 6 bases at V and 0 bases at J, with 9 bases between the two ends. In germline, CDR1 is MNHNS, CDR2 SASEGT. In DNA, the CDR3 is TGTGCCAGCAGAATGCAAATCTCTGGAAACACCATATATTTT. Translating gives CASRMQISGNTIYF.

This clonotype was counted a few times. A read error may account for a junction end that differs from germline. The chain couples TRBV5-1 to TRBJ2-7, with D possibly called TRBD1 or TRBD2 (6 bases each). Germline CDR1 and CDR2: SGHRS and YFSETQ. The CDR3 length is 13 residues. The CDR3 DNA reads as TGTGCCAGCAGCCATATGGGGGGCAACGAGCAGTACTTC. It codes for CASSHMGGNEQYF. The entire variable domain, with the rest obtained from reference TRBV5-1 and TRBJ2-7, is as follows: KAGVTQTPRYLIKTRGQQVTLSCSPISGHRSVSWYQQTPGQGLQFLFEYFSETQRNKGNFPGRFSGRQFSNSRSEMNVSTLELGDSALYLCASSHMGGNEQYFGPGTRLTVT.

This clonotype was detected many times. This chain uses TRBV11-2 with TRBJ2-3; 8 nucleotides match TRBD2. CDR1 is SGHAT, CDR2 FQNNGV, per germline. The V gene end was trimmed by 1 base and the J gene end by 3 bases; junction bases not matched to a gene: 3. This CDR3 region has 15 residues. CDR3 loop: CASSLVRGGTDTQYF. CDR3 sequence (DNA): TGTGCCAGCAGCTTAGTCCGGGGGGGAACAGATACGCAGTATTTT.

This clonotype was observed many times. This rearrangement joins TRBV30 to TRBJ1-2; D is ambiguous. Trimming stripped 1 base from V and 2 bases from J, with 11 bases between. CDR1 is GTSNPN and CDR2 is SVGIG in the germline V gene (reference sequence). This CDR3 contains 14 residues. The DNA of the CDR3 is TGTGCCTGGAGTGCAACGGGATGGAACTATGGCTACACCTTC. Amino acid sequence: CAWSATGWNYGYTF.

This clonotype was seen repeatedly, ten times or more. This chain links TRBV3-1 with TRBJ1-2, with D uncertain. V lost 0 bases and J 4 bases, leaving 12 bases between the germline ends. CDR3 length equals 15 residues. Per germline, CDR1 LGHDT and CDR2 YNNKEL (reference sequence). The CDR3 region is CASSQDDGSIYGYTF. The CDR3 DNA reads TGTGCCAGCAGCCAAGATGACGGGTCCATCTATGGCTACACCTTC.

This clonotype has only a few counts. The V call is TRBV6-1, the J call TRBJ1-6; D unresolved. Trimming left V 0 bases short and J 10 bases short, with 10 bases between. Germline values: CDR1 MNHNS, CDR2 SASEGT. The CDR3 runs 14 residues. CDR3 protein: CASSEAPQASPLHF. In DNA form, the CDR3 reads TGTGCCAGCAGTGAAGCGCCGCAGGCATCACCCCTCCACTTT.

This clonotype has at least ten counts. The chain joins TRBV3-1 to TRBJ2-7, with a weak D call TRBD2 (6 bases). V gave up 7 bases and J gave up 4 bases, with 20 bases separating them. The germline CDR1 and CDR2 sequences are LGHDT and YNNKEL (reference sequence). The CDR3 consists of 15 residues. CDR3 loop: CASTSTWGGAYEQYF. The CDR3 DNA is TGTGCCAGCACCTCCACGTGGGGAGGAGCTTACGAGCAGTACTTC.

This clonotype was detected ten times or more. The chain has TRBV5-1 and TRBJ2-1; D assignment may be TRBD1 or TRBD2 (6 bases each). The germline V and J ends were trimmed by 6 bases and 0 bases, with 13 bases remaining between them. Germline V gene lookup returns CDR1 SGHRS and CDR2 YFSETQ. This CDR3 has 15 amino acids. Here the CDR3 DNA reads TGCGCCAGCAAGGGGGAGGTGAGCTCCTACAATGAGCAGTTCTTC. Protein product: CASKGEVSSYNEQFF.

In its sample, this clonotype was seen many times. The chain carries TRBV6-1 and TRBJ1-2; the D is unclear. Per germline, CDR1 MNHNS and CDR2 SASEGT. CDR3 length: 13 residues. The V and J ends lost 10 bases and 4 bases respectively, with 16 bases between them. The CDR3 nucleotides are TGTGCCACCTCGTCTGGCGTTCTCTATGGCTACACCTTC. This sequence encodes CATSSGVLYGYTF.

This clonotype was recorded at least ten times. V is TRBV2 and J is TRBJ1-1; no clear D gene. Per the germline V gene, CDR1 is SNHLY and CDR2 is FYNNEI. The CDR3 is made up of 15 amino acids. Trimming left V 6 bases short and J 1 base short, with 15 bases between. This CDR3 is CASSPTASQNTEAFF. Here the CDR3 DNA reads TGTGCCAGCAGCCCGACGGCGTCCCAGAACACTGAAGCTTTCTTT.

This clonotype was counted many times. This chain links TRBV2 with TRBJ1-3, with D unclear. Trimming took 5 bases from V and 2 from J, leaving 16 bases between them. This CDR3 region has 16 residues. Germline-derived CDR1 and CDR2 are SNHLY and FYNNEI. The CDR3 loop reads CASSLRSSLTGNTIYF. In nucleotides, the CDR3 is TGTGCCAGCAGTCTAAGATCTTCACTCACTGGAAACACCATATATTTT.

This clonotype was seen only a few times. The CDR3 sequence: CATSRVQGGWQYF. CDR3 sequence (DNA): TGTGCCACCAGCAGAGTCCAGGGAGGATGGCAGTACTTC. The rearrangement uses TRBV15 and TRBJ2-7; possible D gene TRBD2, 6 bases. This CDR3 contains 13 residues. Trimming shortened V by 1 base and J by 9 bases, and 13 bases separated the two germline ends. The germline CDR1 and CDR2 sequences are LNHNV and YYDKDF (reference sequence).

The V gene is TRBV18, the J gene TRBJ2-2, with D uncertain. The CDR3 is 15 residues long. Germline CDR1 KGHSH, CDR2 LQKENI. V dropped 1 base and J dropped 4 bases, with 10 bases sitting between them. In DNA form, the CDR3 reads TGTGCCAGCTCACCACAGGGAAGAAGCACCGGGGAGCTGTTTTTT. Its protein is CASSPQGRSTGELFF.

In its sample, this clonotype was seen many times. This chain connects TRBV20-1 to TRBJ2-4; 9 nucleotides agree with TRBD1. The CDR3 runs 14 residues. The trim removed 6 bases at V and 1 base at J, leaving 4 bases unmatched. Germline V gene sequence: CDR1 DFQATT, CDR2 SNEGSKA (reference sequence). CDR3 residues: CSASDRGAKNIQYF. CDR3 DNA: TGCAGTGCCTCCGACAGGGGGGCCAAAAACATTCAGTACTTC.

There are many counts of this clonotype. V and J are TRBV12-3 or TRBV12-4 and TRBJ1-1; the D is unclear. V was shortened by 6 bases and J by 2 bases, with 13 bases between the two germline ends. CDR3 length: 14 residues. As DNA, the CDR3 is TGTGCCAGCAGACACCGGCGGCTTAACACTGAAGCTTTCTTT. This translates into CASRHRRLNTEAFF.

This clonotype has ten or more counts. V usage is TRBV30 and J usage is TRBJ1-2; D is uncertain. This CDR3 is built from 14 residues. V dropped 4 bases and J dropped 1 base, with 13 bases sitting between them. The V gene's germline CDR1 is GTSNPN and CDR2 SVGIG (reference sequence). CDR3 region: CAWTSDGLNYGYTF. The CDR3 DNA reads as TGTGCCTGGACCTCGGACGGGCTTAACTATGGCTACACCTTC.

This clonotype was counted at least ten times. The chain's CDR3 is CASSQGLSTPDNEQFF. The CDR3, as DNA: TGTGCCAGCAGCCAAGGTCTTTCTACCCCTGACAATGAGCAGTTCTTC. The J gene is TRBJ2-1, the V gene TRBV3-1; D is unresolved. Deletions cut 1 base from V and 5 bases from J, with 15 bases between. The CDR3 extends over 16 amino acids. Germline V gives CDR1 LGHDT, CDR2 YNNKEL (reference sequence).

This clonotype was seen many times. V usage is TRBV5-1 and J usage is TRBJ1-1; D uncertain. This CDR3 contains 16 residues. The V gene's germline CDR1 is SGHRS and CDR2 YFSETQ. Between the trimmed V and J ends, which lost 2 bases and 1 base, there was a span of 15 bases. CDR3 in amino acids: CASSLGMGIGNTEAFF. The CDR3 nucleotides are TGCGCCAGCAGCTTAGGAATGGGGATTGGGAACACTGAAGCTTTCTTT.

This clonotype has more than one count but fewer than ten. The CDR3 DNA reads as TGCGCCAGCAGCCAAGACGGGGACAGAAATCAGCCCCAGCATTTT. Translation: CASSQDGDRNQPQHF. The chain couples TRBV4-1 to TRBJ1-5, with TRBD1 matching over 7 bases. CDR1 and CDR2 from the germline V gene are MGHRA and YSYEKL. The CDR3 spans 15 residues. V was clipped by 0 bases and J by 4 bases; unmatched bases: 3.

The chain uses TRBV12-3 or TRBV12-4 and TRBJ2-1, with TRBD1 matching over 8 bases. V lost 4 bases to trimming and J lost 9 bases; unmatched junction nucleotides: 8. The CDR3 contains 14 residues. The CDR3 here is CASSSSTGGGEQFF. In DNA, the CDR3 is TGTGCCAGCAGTTCTTCCACAGGGGGAGGTGAGCAGTTCTTC.